These T cell receptor beta chains were read from a single sample in a study of graft-versus-host responses after intestinal transplantation. Antigens for these TCRs are unknown. Profiling relied on immunoSEQ multiplex PCR, and the TCRdb table lists in-frame clones only, not all of them. The table has 65,000 to 100,000 clones, roughly 92% seen once. The sequencing used unstimulated CD8+ T cells sorted from spleen or lymph node cells, collected before transplant. These receptors were taken from a human donor who was the organ donor for an intestinal transplant. Both conserved end residues are part of each CDR3. The D gene is left open where the match is weak. For some rows the clone size is stated as once, few or many, or as a class when expanded; others skip it.

. TRBJ2-7 TRBD2 TRBV5-5 TGTGCCAGCAGCTTGGGCGGGGGGACTTCCTACGAGCAGTACTTC CASSLGGGTSYEQYF
. TRBJ2-7 . TRBV2 TGTGCCAGCAGCCGGCGCTTCCGGGGGTTCTCCCTCTCCTACGAGCAGTACTTC CASSRRFRGFSLSYEQYF
. TRBJ2-7 . TRBV4-1 TGCGCCAGCAGCCAACTTCTGGGGGCCTCCTACGAGCAGTACTTC CASSQLLGASYEQYF
few TRBJ1-1 . TRBV5-6 TGTGCCAGCAGCTCAAAGACAGGGAACACTGAAGCTTTCTTT CASSSKTGNTEAFF
. TRBJ2-5 TRBD2 TRBV9 TGTGCCAGCAGCGTTTTTAGCGGGGGGACCCAAGAGACCCAGTACTTC CASSVFSGGTQETQYF
. TRBJ2-1 TRBD1 TRBV9 TGTGCCAGCAGCGCAGCTGAGGAGCCGGGACAGGGAACAAGCAATGAGCAGTTCTTC CASSAAEEPGQGTSNEQFF
. TRBJ1-1 . TRBV29-1 TGCAGCGTTCATCGTCGGACAATTCGACTCGCCACCACGAACACTGAAGCTTTCTTT CSVHRRTIRLATTNTEAFF
. TRBJ1-1 . TRBV27 TGTGCCAGCAGTTTGTTCGAGGGATTTACTGAAGCTTTCTTT CASSLFEGFTEAFF
once TRBJ1-1 . TRBV2 TGTGCCAGCACCCCGGTTCTGTGGGGAGGGAACACTGAAGCTTTCTTT CASTPVLWGGNTEAFF
. TRBJ2-7 TRBD1 TRBV27 TGTGCCAGCAGCAGAGGGACAGCGGACTACGAGCAGTACTTC CASSRGTADYEQYF
. TRBJ2-1 . TRBV2 TGTGCCAGCAAACCGAAGGGAGAGGTGGAGACAAGACCCTACAATGAGCAGTTCTTC CASKPKGEVETRPYNEQFF
. TRBJ2-7 . TRBV5-6 TGTGCCAGCAGCTTGTACAGCTACGAGCAGTACTTC CASSLYSYEQYF
. TRBJ1-3 . TRBV5-3 TGTGCCAGAAGCTTGGAACTAGGACAGAGAAACACCATATATTTT CARSLELGQRNTIYF
. TRBJ1-1 . TRBV5-1 TGCGCCAGCAGCTCTTTCGGGGTTTCGAACACTGAAGCTTTCTTT CASSSFGVSNTEAFF
. TRBJ2-5 . TRBV4-1 TGCGCCAGCAGCCAAGAGGGGCTCGGTGAGACCCAGTACTTC CASSQEGLGETQYF
. TRBJ2-7 TRBD1 TRBV4-2 TGTGCCAGCAGCCCCCGGACAGGCTACGAGCAGTACTTC CASSPRTGYEQYF
. TRBJ2-2 TRBD1 TRBV4-1 TGCGCCAGCAGCGTACAGGGGGCAGGCACCGGGGAGCTGTTTTTT CASSVQGAGTGELFF
. TRBJ1-1 . TRBV18 TGTGCCAGCTCACCGTATGGCCTTAACACTGAAGCTTTCTTT CASSPYGLNTEAFF
. TRBJ2-3 TRBD2 TRBV19 TGTGCCAGTAGTATGGGCGCGGGGGAGGCAGATACGCAGTATTTT CASSMGAGEADTQYF
. TRBJ2-2 . TRBV12-2 TGTGCAAGTCGCCAGACAGATGCGAACACCGGGGAGCTGTTTTTT CASRQTDANTGELFF
. TRBJ2-7 . TRBV28 TGTGCCAGCAGTTTAGTGAAATACGAGCAGTACTTC CASSLVKYEQYF
. TRBJ1-4 TRBD1 TRBV27 TGTGCCAGCAGTTTTAGGGGGGACAGTCGGGCACTGTTTTTT CASSFRGDSRALFF
. TRBJ2-1 TRBD1 TRBV6-1 TGTGCCAGCAGTGAATTAGTTTTAGGGACAGCAAGCTCCTACAATGAGCAGTTCTTC CASSELVLGTASSYNEQFF
. TRBJ2-7 TRBD1 TRBV9 TGTGCCAGCAGCGTAGGGACAGGGGCCTACGAGCAGTACTTC CASSVGTGAYEQYF
. TRBJ2-3 TRBD2 TRBV9 TGTGCCAGCAGCGTAGAGGCGGCGGGGGGGCAAGATACGCAGTATTTT CASSVEAAGGQDTQYF
. TRBJ2-2 TRBD2 TRBV27 TGTGCCAGCAGCCGACCCGGGGGGACCTACACCGGGGAGCTGTTTTTT CASSRPGGTYTGELFF
. TRBJ2-7 . TRBV7-2 TGTGCCAGCAGCCTCTCCTACGAGCAGTACTTC CASSLSYEQYF
. TRBJ1-4 . TRBV29-1 TGCAGCGTTTCGTCGGTTCCGAATGAAAAACTGTTTTTT CSVSSVPNEKLFF
few TRBJ1-1 . TRBV7-9 TGTGCCAGCAGCTTTTACAGGGAAACGAACACTGAAGCTTTCTTT CASSFYRETNTEAFF
. TRBJ2-7 TRBD1 TRBV7-9 TGTGCCAGCAGCTTAGAGACAGGGTCTAGCTACGAGCAGTACTTC CASSLETGSSYEQYF
once TRBJ2-1 . TRBV9 TGTGCCAGCAGCGTAGAGCCACCCGATGAGCAGTTCTTC CASSVEPPDEQFF
. TRBJ2-5 . TRBV7-9 TGTGCCGGGGGGGGCGGATTAGAGACCCAGTACTTC CAGGGGLETQYF
. TRBJ2-1 TRBD2 TRBV27 TGTGCCAGCAAACGGGAGACGGGAGGAAATGAGCAGTTCTTC CASKRETGGNEQFF
. TRBJ1-6 TRBD1 TRBV4-1 TGCGCCAGCAGCCCGGACAGGGACAATTCACCCCTCCACTTT CASSPDRDNSPLHF
. TRBJ1-3 TRBD1 TRBV6-1 TGTGCCAGCAGTAGACAGGGGAGAAACACCATATATTTT CASSRQGRNTIYF
. TRBJ2-2 TRBD2 TRBV9 TGTGCCAGCAGCGTGGGCAGCGGGGGGGCCGGGGAGCTGTTTTTT CASSVGSGGAGELFF
. TRBJ2-7 . TRBV27 TGTGCCAGCAGAAGGCAGGGAACCTACGAGCAGTACTTC CASRRQGTYEQYF